The 10 T cell receptor beta chains below all came from one sample that was sequenced in a study of blood T cell repertoires in COVID-19. The table came from immunoSEQ multiplex PCR; TCRdb's copy has only in-frame clones and leaves some out. This sample has roughly 150,000 clones; around 87% occur once, and the top ten carry over 5%. Sequencing was carried out using peripheral blood. The receptors stem from a human donor in a cohort sampled during active COVID-19.

J is TRBJ2-5 and V is TRBV18, with D perhaps matching TRBD2 (6 bases). Germline V gene data show CDR1 as KGHSH and CDR2 as LQKENI. The CDR3 has 13 amino acids. V dropped 6 bases and J dropped 5 bases, with 13 bases sitting between them. This CDR3 reads CASSPGTPETQYF. Written as DNA, the CDR3 is TGTGCCAGCTCTCCCGGGACTCCGGAGACCCAGTACTTC.

The chain recombines TRBV19 with TRBJ2-7, with D maybe TRBD1 (5 bases). Germline-derived CDR1 and CDR2 are LNHDA and SQIVND (reference sequence). The CDR3 is made up of 15 amino acids. Trimming took 5 bases from V and 2 from J, leaving 16 bases between them. CDR3 sequence (DNA): TGTGCCAGTAGTGAAACAGGCCGTAGCCCCTACGAGCAGTACTTC. Its protein product is CASSETGRSPYEQYF.

This clone was detected once. The chain joins TRBV10-2 to TRBJ2-7; D not resolved. Germline loops: CDR1 WSHSY, CDR2 SAAADI. V was trimmed by 4 bases and J by 2 bases, leaving 9 bases between them. The CDR3 sequence is 13 residues long. Here the CDR3 DNA reads TGCGCCAGCAGTGTCCCCTCAGCCTACGAGCAGTACTTC. Translated: CASSVPSAYEQYF.

V gene TRBV5-1 combines with J gene TRBJ2-3, with TRBD2 matching over 14 bases. The junction had 4 bases not matched to a gene; V was cut back by 5 bases and J by 5 bases. Germline lookup yields CDR1 SGHRS and CDR2 YFSETQ. This CDR3 is 15 amino acids long. This chain's CDR3 is CASRGTSGGRDTQYF. As DNA, the CDR3 is TGCGCCAGCAGGGGGACTAGCGGGGGCCGAGATACGCAGTATTTT.

The chain links TRBV7-8 to TRBJ2-3; 8 positions agree with TRBD2. Germline loops: CDR1 SGHVS, CDR2 FQNEAQ. V lost 0 bases and J lost 3; bases outside the gene matches: 5. The CDR3 is 16 amino acids. CDR3 sequence: CASSLALLAETDTQYF. The CDR3 DNA reads TGTGCCAGCAGCTTAGCGCTACTAGCGGAGACAGATACGCAGTATTTT. Full variable domain (rest looked up from reference TRBV7-8 and TRBJ2-3): GAGVSQSPRYKVAKRGQDVALRCDPISGHVSLFWYQQALGQGPEFLTYFQNEAQLDKSGLPSDRFFAERPEGSVSTLKIQRTQQEDSAVYLCASSLALLAETDTQYFGPGTRLTVL.

The chain employs TRBV5-1 and TRBJ1-4; 9 bases line up with TRBD1. The CDR3 sequence is 15 residues long. Germline V lookup: CDR1 SGHRS, CDR2 YFSETQ. The V segment lost 4 bases and the J segment 2 bases; nucleotides outside the gene matches: 3. In nucleotides, the CDR3 is TGCGCCAGCAGCCGGGACAGGGCCACTAATGAAAAACTGTTTTTT. Translating it yields CASSRDRATNEKLFF.

The rearrangement uses TRBV10-1 and TRBJ2-1, with 10 bases matching TRBD2. After removal of 5 bases from V and 0 bases from J, the junction contained 1 base not matched to a gene. Germline assignment: CDR1 WNHNN and CDR2 SYGVQD (reference sequence). The CDR3 covers 15 residues. CDR3 amino acids: CASSSSGSSYNEQFF. The CDR3 nucleotides read TGCGCCAGCAGTTCTAGCGGGAGCTCCTACAATGAGCAGTTCTTC.

The chain joins TRBV7-8 to TRBJ2-1, with D maybe TRBD1 (6 bases). The CDR3 is 15 amino acids. With 4 bases removed from V and 5 bases from J, the gap between germline ends came to 15 bases. Germline CDR1 is SGHVS and CDR2 is FQNEAQ. CDR3 nucleotide sequence: TGTGCCAGCAGCTATCTACCGGGACATGACAATGAGCAGTTCTTC. Residues: CASSYLPGHDNEQFF.

This clone turned up a few times. The rearrangement uses TRBV15 and TRBJ2-2; tentatively, D is TRBD1 (5 bases). This CDR3 is built from 17 residues. V was trimmed by 0 bases and J by 6 bases, leaving 17 bases between them. The germline V gene has CDR1 LNHNV and CDR2 YYDKDF (reference sequence). The DNA of the CDR3 is TGTGCCACCAGCAGAGATTTCTCGCAGGGTCGGGCCGGGGAGCTGTTTTTT. This codes for CATSRDFSQGRAGELFF.

The CDR3 sequence is CASSQDWIAGDTYNEQFF. The CDR3 bases are TGCGCCAGCAGCCAAGATTGGATAGCGGGAGATACCTACAATGAGCAGTTCTTC. The J gene is TRBJ2-1, the V gene TRBV4-1, with 9 bases lining up with TRBD2. V dropped 0 bases and J dropped 2; count of bases not matched to a gene: 8. CDR3 length: 18 amino acids. The germline gives CDR1 MGHRA, CDR2 YSYEKL.